This T cell receptor (beta chain) originates from a study of blood T cell repertoires in COVID-19. The table came from immunoSEQ multiplex PCR; TCRdb's copy has only in-frame clones and leaves some out. The table records roughly 370,000 clones, around nine tenths of them present only once. From germline, CDR1 is MNHEY and CDR2 SMNVEV (reference sequence). The CDR3 extends over 16 amino acids. V shed 7 bases and J shed 1 base, with 14 bases lying between them. Recovered status in Cohort 3 required two negative PCRs, clearance, or symptom resolution. Sequenced sample: PBMCs or T cells enriched from blood (not recorded which). The V gene is TRBV27, the J gene TRBJ2-6; a weak D match, TRBD1 (6 bases). The sequence was obtained from a woman in her 50s who had recovered from COVID-19. CDR3 loop: CASTRGQTSGANVLTF. The DNA for the CDR3 is TGTGCCAGCACGCGCGGACAGACTTCTGGGGCCAACGTCCTGACTTTC.